This TCR beta chain was recovered during a study of cytomegalovirus exposure and HLA in healthy donors. Findings and caveats of the study: Sequencing had likely introduced a cluster of highly shared sequence variants as an artifact.

PCR was performed using 60 Vbeta and 13 Jbeta primers. Clones were read by immunoSEQ multiplex PCR, and TCRdb kept only the in-frame ones, dropping some. In the table there are about 260,000 clones, just under 85% of which are singletons. The CDR3 loop spans 14 amino acids. V lost 1 base and J 7 bases, leaving 11 bases between the germline ends. CDR1 SEHNR and CDR2 FQNEAQ come from the germline V gene (reference sequence). Details on this clone: Its antigen is not identified. Other DNA variants within this sample encode the same CDR3.

Sequencing was done on a sample of PBMCs. V is TRBV7-9 and J is TRBJ1-5; D might be TRBD1 (6 bases). This TCR derives from a woman aged 40 to 49 in good health and CMV-seropositive. The CDR3, as DNA: TGTGCCAGCAGCTTAGGTACAGGGAACCAGCCCCAGCATTTT. Protein sequence: CASSLGTGNQPQHF.